This T cell receptor (beta chain) appears in the sequencing data of a study of blood T cell repertoires in COVID-19. About the study: Acute and convalescent COVID-19 samples came from the United States, Italy and Spain. T cells, B-cell-depleted T cells, or PBMCs provided the cDNA or gDNA that served as material.

Participants spanned ages about 18 to 89 years and resided in about two dozen US areas. Participant-given clinical history determined each cohort assignment. The assay was immunoSEQ multiplex PCR, and TCRdb's table has in-frame clones only and misses some. This sample has about 350,000 clones, with roughly 90% found just once. Germline-derived CDR1 and CDR2 are LNHDA and SQIVND (reference sequence). V was pared by 3 bases and J by 4 bases, with 15 bases between. The CDR3 spans 16 residues. Sequences were obtained from PBMCs or T cells enriched from blood (not recorded which). The chain is built from TRBV19 and TRBJ2-2; D may be TRBD1 (5 bases). The sequence derives from a woman in her twenties or thirties who had been exposed to COVID-19. CDR3 nucleotide sequence: TGTGCCAGTAGTATTATAGGGGCAGGGATCACCGGGGAGCTGTTTTTT. It encodes CASSIIGAGITGELFF.